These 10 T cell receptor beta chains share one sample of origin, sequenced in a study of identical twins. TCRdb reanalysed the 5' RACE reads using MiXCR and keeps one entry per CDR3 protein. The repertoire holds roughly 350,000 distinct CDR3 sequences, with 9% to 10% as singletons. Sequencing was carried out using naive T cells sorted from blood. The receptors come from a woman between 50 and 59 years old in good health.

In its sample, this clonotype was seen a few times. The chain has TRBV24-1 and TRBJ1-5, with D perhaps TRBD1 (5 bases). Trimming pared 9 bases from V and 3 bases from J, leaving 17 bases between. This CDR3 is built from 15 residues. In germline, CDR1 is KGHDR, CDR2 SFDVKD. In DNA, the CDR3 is TGTGCCACCGGGGGGGAGGGGTACTCCAATCAGCCCCAGCATTTT. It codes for CATGGEGYSNQPQHF.

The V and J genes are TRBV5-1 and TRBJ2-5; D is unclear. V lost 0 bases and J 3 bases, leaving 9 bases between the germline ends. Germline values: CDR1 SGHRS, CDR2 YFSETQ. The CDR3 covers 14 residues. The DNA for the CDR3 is TGCGCCAGCAGCTTGGCTGGTTCAGAAGAGACCCAGTACTTC. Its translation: CASSLAGSEETQYF.

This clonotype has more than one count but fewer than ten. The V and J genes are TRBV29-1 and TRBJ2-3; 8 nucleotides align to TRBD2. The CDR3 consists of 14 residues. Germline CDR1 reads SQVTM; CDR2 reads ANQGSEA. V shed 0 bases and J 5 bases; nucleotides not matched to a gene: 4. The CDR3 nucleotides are TGCAGCGTTGAAGAGGGGCTAGCGGGAGATACGCAGTATTTT. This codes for CSVEEGLAGDTQYF.

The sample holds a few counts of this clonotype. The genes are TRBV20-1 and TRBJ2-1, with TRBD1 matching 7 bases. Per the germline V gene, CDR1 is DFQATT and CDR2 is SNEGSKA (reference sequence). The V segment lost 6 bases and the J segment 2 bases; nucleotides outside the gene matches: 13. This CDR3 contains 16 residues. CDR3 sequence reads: CSAPGSGDRAYNEQFF. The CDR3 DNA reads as TGCAGTGCGCCTGGGTCTGGGGACAGAGCCTACAATGAGCAGTTCTTC.

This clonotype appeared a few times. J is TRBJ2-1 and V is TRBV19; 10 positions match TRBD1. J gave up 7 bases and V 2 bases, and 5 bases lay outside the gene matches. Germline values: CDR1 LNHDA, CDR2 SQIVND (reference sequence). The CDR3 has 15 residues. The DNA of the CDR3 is TGTGCCAGTAGTATAACCGGGACAGGGGTTAATGAGCAGTTCTTC. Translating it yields CASSITGTGVNEQFF.

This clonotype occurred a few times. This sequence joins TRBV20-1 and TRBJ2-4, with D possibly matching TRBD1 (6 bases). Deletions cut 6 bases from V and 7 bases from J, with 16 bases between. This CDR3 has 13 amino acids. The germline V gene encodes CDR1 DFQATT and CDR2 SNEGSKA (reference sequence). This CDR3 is CSARNRERNIQYF. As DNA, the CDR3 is TGCAGTGCCCGTAACAGGGAACGGAACATTCAGTACTTC.

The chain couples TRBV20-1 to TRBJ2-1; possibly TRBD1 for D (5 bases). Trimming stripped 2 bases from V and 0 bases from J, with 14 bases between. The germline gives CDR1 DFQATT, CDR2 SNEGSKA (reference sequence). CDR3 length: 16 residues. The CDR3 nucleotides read TGCAGTGCTAGACCCCTAGGGGAAAACTCCTACAATGAGCAGTTCTTC. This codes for CSARPLGENSYNEQFF.

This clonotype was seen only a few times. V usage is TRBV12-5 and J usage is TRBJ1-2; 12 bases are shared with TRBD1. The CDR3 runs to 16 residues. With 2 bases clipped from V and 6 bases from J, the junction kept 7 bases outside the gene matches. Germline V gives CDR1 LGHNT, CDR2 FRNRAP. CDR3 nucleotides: TGTGCTAGTGGTTTGCCCGGGACAGGGGGCCTTGATGGCTACACCTTC. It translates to CASGLPGTGGLDGYTF.

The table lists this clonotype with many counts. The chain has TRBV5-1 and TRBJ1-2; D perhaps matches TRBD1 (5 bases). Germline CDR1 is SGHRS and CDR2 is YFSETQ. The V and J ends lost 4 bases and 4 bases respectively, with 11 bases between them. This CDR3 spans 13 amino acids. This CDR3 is CASSTGRTYGYTF. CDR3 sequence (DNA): TGCGCCAGCAGCACAGGACGGACCTATGGCTACACCTTC.

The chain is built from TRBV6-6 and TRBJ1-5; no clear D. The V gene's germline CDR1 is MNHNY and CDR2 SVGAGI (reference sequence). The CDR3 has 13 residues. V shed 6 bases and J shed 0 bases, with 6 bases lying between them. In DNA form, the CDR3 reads TGTGCCAGCAGGACTTATAGCAATCAGCCCCAGCATTTT. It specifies CASRTYSNQPQHF.